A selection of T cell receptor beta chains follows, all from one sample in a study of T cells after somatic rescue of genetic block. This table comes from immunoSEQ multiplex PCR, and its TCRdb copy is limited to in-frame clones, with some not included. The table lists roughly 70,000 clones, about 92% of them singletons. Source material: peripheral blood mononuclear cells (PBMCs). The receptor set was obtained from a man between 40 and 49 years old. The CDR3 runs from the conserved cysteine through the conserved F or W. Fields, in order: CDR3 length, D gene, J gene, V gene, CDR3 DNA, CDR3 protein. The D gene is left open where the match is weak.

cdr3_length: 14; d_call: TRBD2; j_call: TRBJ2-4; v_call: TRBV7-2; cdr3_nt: TGTGCCAGCAGCTTCCCGGGACTAGCGGCCCCTCAGTACTTC; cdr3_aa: CASSFPGLAAPQYF
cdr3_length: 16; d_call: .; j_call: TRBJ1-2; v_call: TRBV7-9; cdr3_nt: TGTGCCAGCAGCTCGTTCCGGACACTCCGCCCGTATGGCTACACCTTC; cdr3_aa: CASSSFRTLRPYGYTF
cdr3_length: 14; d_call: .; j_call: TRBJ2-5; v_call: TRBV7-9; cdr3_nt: TGTGCCAGCAGCAAGCCGGGAAGAAACATGGGCCAGTACTTC; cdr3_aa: CASSKPGRNMGQYF
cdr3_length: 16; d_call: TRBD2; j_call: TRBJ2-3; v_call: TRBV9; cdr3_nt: TGTGCCAGCAGCGCTGGGACTAGTCTGTTCACAGATACGCAGTATTTT; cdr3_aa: CASSAGTSLFTDTQYF
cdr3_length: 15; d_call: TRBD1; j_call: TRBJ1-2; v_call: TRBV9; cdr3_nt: TGTGCCAGCAGCGTTACGACAGGGGGGTACTATGGCTACACCTTC; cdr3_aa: CASSVTTGGYYGYTF
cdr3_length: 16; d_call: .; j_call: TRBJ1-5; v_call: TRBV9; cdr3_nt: TGTGCCAGCAGCGTAGGGGCAGACGATAGCAATCAGCCCCAGCATTTT; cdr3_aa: CASSVGADDSNQPQHF
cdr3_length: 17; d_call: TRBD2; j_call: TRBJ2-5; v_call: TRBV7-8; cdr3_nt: TGTGCCAGCAGCGACCTCCTCTCACTAGCGGGGAGAGAGACCCAGTACTTC; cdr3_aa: CASSDLLSLAGRETQYF
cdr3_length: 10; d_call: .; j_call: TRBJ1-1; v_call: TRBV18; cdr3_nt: TGTGCCAGCTCAGACACTGAAGCTTTCTTT; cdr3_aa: CASSDTEAFF
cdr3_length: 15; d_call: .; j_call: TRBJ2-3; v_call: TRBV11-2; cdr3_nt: TGTGCCAGCAGCCCACAGACAGATGCGACAGATACGCAGTATTTT; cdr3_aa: CASSPQTDATDTQYF
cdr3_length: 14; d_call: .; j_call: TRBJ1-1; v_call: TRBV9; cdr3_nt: TGTGCCAGCAGCGTATTCGACAAGAACACTGAAGCTTTCTTT; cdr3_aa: CASSVFDKNTEAFF
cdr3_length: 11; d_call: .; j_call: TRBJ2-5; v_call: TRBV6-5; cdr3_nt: TGTGCCAGCAGTTACGAGGAGACCCAGTACTTC; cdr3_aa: CASSYEETQYF
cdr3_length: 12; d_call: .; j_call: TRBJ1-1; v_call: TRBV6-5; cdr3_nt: TGTGCCAGCAGTGCGTTGTTTGGTGAAGCTTTCTTT; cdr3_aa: CASSALFGEAFF